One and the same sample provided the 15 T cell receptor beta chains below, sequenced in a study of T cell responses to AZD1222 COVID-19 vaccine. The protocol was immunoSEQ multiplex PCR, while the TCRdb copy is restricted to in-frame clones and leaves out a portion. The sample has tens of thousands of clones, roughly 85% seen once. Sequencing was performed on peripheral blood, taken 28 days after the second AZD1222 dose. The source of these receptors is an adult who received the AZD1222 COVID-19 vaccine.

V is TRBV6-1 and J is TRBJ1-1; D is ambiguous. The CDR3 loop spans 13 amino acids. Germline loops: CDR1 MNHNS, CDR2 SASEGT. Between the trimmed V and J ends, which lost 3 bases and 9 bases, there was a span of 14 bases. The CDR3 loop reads CASSDGRETQAFF. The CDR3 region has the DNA TGTGCCAGCAGTGACGGGAGGGAAACTCAAGCTTTCTTT.

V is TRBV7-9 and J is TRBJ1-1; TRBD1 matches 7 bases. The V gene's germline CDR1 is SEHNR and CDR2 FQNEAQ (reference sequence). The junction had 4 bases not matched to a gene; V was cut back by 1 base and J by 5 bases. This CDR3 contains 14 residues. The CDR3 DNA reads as TGTGCCAGCAGCTTAGTACTGACAGGGACTGAAGCTTTCTTT. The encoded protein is CASSLVLTGTEAFF.

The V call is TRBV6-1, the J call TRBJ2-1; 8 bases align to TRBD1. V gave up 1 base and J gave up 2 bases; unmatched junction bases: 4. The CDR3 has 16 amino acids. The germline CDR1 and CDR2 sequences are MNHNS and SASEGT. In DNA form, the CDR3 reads TGTGCCAGCAGTGAAGGAGGGACAGGTCCCTACAATGAGCAGTTCTTC. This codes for CASSEGGTGPYNEQFF.

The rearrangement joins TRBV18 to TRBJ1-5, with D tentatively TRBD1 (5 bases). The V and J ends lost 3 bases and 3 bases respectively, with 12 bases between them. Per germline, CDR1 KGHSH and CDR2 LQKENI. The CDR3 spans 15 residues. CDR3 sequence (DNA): TGTGCCAGCTCACCGGTGGGGGGTGACAATCAGCCCCAGCATTTT. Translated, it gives CASSPVGGDNQPQHF.

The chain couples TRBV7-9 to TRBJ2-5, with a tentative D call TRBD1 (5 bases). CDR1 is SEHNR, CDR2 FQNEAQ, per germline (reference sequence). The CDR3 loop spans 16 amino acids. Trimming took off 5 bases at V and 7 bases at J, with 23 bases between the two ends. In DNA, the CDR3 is TGTGCCAGCAGCCATTTCCCGACAGTGCCACCGGGGACCCAGTACTTC. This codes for CASSHFPTVPPGTQYF.

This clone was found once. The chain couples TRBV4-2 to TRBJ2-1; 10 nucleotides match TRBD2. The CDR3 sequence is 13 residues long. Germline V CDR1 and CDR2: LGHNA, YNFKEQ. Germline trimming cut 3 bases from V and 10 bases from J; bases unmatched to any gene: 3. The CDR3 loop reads CASSQRTSGEQFF. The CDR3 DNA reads TGTGCCAGCAGCCAGCGGACTAGCGGCGAGCAGTTCTTC.

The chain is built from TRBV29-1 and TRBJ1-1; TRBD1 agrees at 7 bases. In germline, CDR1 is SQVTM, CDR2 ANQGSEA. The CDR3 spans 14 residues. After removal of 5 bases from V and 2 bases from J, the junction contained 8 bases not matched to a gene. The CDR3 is CSVYLQGRNTEAFF. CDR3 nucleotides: TGCAGCGTTTACTTACAGGGGAGAAACACTGAAGCTTTCTTT.

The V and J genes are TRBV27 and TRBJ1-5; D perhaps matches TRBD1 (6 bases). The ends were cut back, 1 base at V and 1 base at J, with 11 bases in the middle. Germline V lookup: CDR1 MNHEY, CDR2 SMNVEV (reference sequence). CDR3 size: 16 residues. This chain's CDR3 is CASSLWGGRSNQPQHF. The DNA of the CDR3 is TGTGCCAGCAGTTTATGGGGGGGCCGAAGCAATCAGCCCCAGCATTTT.

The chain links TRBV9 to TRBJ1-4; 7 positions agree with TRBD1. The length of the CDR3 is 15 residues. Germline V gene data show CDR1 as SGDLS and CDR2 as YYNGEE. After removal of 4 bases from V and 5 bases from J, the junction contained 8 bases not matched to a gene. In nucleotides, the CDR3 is TGTGCCAGCAGCACACGGACAGGAAGAAATGAAAAACTGTTTTTT. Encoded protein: CASSTRTGRNEKLFF.

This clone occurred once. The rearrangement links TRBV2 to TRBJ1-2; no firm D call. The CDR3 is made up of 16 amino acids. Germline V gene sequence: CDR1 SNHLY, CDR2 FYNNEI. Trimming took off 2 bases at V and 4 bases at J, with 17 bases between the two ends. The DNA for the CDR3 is TGTGCCAGCAGTGAAAGGGCAGAACCGCGGACCTATGGCTACACCTTC. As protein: CASSERAEPRTYGYTF.

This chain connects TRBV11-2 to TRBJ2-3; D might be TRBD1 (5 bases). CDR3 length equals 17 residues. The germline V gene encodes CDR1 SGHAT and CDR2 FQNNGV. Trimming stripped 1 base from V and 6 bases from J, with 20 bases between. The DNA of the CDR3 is TGTGCCAGCAGCTTAGTAGGGGCCCTTACCACCACGGATACGCAGTATTTT. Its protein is CASSLVGALTTTDTQYF.

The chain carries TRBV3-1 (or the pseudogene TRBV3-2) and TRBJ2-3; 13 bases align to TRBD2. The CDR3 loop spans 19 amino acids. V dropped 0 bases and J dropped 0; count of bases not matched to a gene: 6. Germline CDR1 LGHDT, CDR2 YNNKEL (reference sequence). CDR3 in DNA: TGTGCCAGCAGCCAAGAAACAGGACTAGCGGGGGCCAGCACAGATACGCAGTATTTT. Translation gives CASSQETGLAGASTDTQYF.

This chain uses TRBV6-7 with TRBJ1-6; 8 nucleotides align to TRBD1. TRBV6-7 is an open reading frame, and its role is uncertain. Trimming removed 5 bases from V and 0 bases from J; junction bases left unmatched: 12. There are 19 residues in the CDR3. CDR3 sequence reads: CASSTRTGCPSSYNSPLHF. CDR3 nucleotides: TGTGCCAGCAGTACAAGGACAGGGTGCCCCAGCTCCTATAATTCACCCCTCCACTTT.

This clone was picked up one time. Written as DNA, the CDR3 is TGTGCCAGCAGCCAAGAACTCCGACAGACCTACGAGCAGTACTTC. Its protein is CASSQELRQTYEQYF. The chain combines TRBV3-1 (or the pseudogene TRBV3-2) with TRBJ2-7; possibly TRBD1 for D (5 bases). The germline gives CDR1 LGHDT, CDR2 YNNKEL (reference sequence). CDR3 size: 15 residues. V was shortened by 0 bases and J by 2 bases, with 11 bases between the two germline ends.

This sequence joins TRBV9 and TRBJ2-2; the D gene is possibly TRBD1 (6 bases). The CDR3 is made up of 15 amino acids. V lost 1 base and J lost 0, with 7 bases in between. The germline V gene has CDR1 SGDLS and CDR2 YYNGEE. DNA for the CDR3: TGTGCCAGCAGCGTAACAGGGACGAACACCGGGGAGCTGTTTTTT. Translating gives CASSVTGTNTGELFF.